The clone carrying this T cell receptor (beta chain) was counted a few times. The CDR3 consists of 14 residues. Germline V gene data show CDR1 as SEHNR and CDR2 as FQNEAQ (reference sequence). V shed 2 bases and J shed 3 bases, with 8 bases lying between them. This specimen belongs to a study of blood T cells in healthy people across ages. In each sample, at least 7 million PBMCs were isolated. Through a sample-barcoded 5' primer and a J-beta primer mix, a second PCR was run for roughly 6 to 12 cycles. TCRdb re-derived calls from the 5' RACE reads in MiXCR, one entry per CDR3 protein. The table records 730,000 or so distinct CDR3 sequences, about 42% of them present only once.

The sequence was obtained from a woman in her sixties in good health. Sequenced sample: blood. V usage is TRBV7-9 and J usage is TRBJ2-1; D remains ambiguous. The CDR3 here is CASSLSHNYNEQFF. The CDR3 DNA reads TGTGCCAGCAGCTTATCCCACAACTACAATGAGCAGTTCTTC.